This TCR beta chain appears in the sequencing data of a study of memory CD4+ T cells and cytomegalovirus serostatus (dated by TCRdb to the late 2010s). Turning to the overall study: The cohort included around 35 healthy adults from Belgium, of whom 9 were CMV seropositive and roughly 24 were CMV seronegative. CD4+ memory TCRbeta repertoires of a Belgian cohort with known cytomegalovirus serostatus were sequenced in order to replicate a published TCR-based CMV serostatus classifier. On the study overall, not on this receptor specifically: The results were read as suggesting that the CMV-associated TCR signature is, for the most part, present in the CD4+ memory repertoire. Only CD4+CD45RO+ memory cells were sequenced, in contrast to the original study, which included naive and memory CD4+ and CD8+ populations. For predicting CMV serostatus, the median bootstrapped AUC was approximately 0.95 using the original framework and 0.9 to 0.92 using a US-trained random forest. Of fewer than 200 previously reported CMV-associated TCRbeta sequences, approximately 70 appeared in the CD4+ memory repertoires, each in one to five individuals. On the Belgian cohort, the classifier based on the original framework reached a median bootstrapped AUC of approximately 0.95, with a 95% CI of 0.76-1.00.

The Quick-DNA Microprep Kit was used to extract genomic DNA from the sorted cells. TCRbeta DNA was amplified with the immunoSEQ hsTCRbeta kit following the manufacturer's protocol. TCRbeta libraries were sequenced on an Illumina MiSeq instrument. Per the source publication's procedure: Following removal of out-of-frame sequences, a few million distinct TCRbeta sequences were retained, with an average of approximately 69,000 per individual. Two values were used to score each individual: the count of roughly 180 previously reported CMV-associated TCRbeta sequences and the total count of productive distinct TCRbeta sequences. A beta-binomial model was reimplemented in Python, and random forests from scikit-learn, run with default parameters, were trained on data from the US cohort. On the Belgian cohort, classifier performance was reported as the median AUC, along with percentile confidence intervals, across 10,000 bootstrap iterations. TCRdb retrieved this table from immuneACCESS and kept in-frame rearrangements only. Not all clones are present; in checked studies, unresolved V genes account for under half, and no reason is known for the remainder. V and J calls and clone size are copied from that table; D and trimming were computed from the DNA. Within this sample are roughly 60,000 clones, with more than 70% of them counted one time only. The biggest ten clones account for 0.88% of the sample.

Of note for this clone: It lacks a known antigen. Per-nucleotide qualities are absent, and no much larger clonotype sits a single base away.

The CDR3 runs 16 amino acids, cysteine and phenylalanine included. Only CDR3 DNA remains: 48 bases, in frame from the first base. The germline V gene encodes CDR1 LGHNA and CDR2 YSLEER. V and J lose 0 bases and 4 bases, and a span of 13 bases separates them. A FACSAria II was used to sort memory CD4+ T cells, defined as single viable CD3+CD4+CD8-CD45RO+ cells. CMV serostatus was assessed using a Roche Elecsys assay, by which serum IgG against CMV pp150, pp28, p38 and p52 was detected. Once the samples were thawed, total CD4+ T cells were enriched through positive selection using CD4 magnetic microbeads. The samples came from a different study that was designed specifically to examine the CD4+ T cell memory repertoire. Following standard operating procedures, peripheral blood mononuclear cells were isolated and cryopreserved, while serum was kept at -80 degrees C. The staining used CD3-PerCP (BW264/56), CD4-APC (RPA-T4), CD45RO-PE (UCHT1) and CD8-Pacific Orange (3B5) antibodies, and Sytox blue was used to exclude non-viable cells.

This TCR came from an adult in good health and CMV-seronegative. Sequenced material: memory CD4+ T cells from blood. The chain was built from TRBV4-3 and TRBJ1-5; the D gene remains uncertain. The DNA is TGCGCCAGCAGCCAAGATCCGGGAGGTTCTAATCAGCCCCAGCATTTT. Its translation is CASSQDPGGSNQPQHF.